Below, one TCR beta chain is given with its context. Its antigen remains unidentified. Per-base quality was not reported, and no clone a single base away is much larger than it. Collaborating institutions collected whole blood in K2EDTA tubes following their own protocols. Collaborator samples were shipped for TCRbeta analysis as frozen whole blood, isolated PBMCs, or DNA extracted from either sample type. This specimen belongs to a study of blood T cell repertoires in COVID-19 (dated by TCRdb to the early 2020s). Study-wide context: The collaborator samples originated in the United States, Italy and Spain and spanned the acute and convalescent phases of COVID-19. The prospective study material was composed of cDNA or gDNA derived from T cells, B-cell-depleted T cells, or PBMCs. Nearly every sample came with metadata listing a de-identified subject ID, COVID-19 status, age in years and sex. Where available, HLA class I and class II types were taken from metadata supplied by the sample provider and were not determined by assay-based typing. Samples came from the ongoing ImmuneRACE study (first 160 participants) plus 1,254 subjects from 6 global collaborators. The repertoires were released in a freely available public database meant as a resource for research on the immune response to SARS-CoV-2. Subjects who had been exposed to COVID-19, were actively infected with it, or had recovered from it provided the deeply sampled blood TCRbeta repertoires that made up the dataset. Overall study results and their limits: How much clinical and demographic metadata was included differed by source and by participant, and the metadata was provided uncurated.

Counted from cysteine to phenylalanine, this CDR3 has 13 amino acids. Of the read, only the CDR3 DNA is kept; its 39 bases are in frame from base 1. The germline V gene yields SGHRS for CDR1 and YFSETQ for CDR2. The junction shows trimming of 4 bases on V and 7 bases on J, plus 11 bases between the germline ends. TCRbeta CDR3 regions were amplified from genomic DNA using the immunoSEQ Assay, a bias-controlled multiplex PCR. The paper's data handling went like this. The number of nucleated cells in each sample was estimated from the amplification of reference gene primers within the assay. To quantify the absolute abundance of each unique TCRbeta CDR3 rearrangement, sequence reads were collapsed and filtered. Productive Simpson clonality was computed per sample as the square root of Simpson's diversity index over productive rearrangements. Held by TCRdb, this immuneACCESS table contains in-frame sequences only and omits some clones. Under half of the omission traces to an unresolved V gene where checked; the cause of the rest is unknown. That table supplies the V and J calls and clone size; D and trimming were determined from the DNA. Recorded for this sample are approximately 120,000 clones; approximately 68% of them occurred a single time. The top ten hold roughly 2% of the sample.

The TCR sequence derives from a woman aged 70 to 79 with acute or convalescent COVID-19. The sample comprised peripheral blood. Recombination linked TRBV5-1 to TRBJ2-2; the best D guess is TRBD2, with 5 bases matching. The base sequence is TGCGCCAGCAGCCCCCGAGCGGACGGGGAGCTGTTTTTT. Translated, it gives CASSPRADGELFF.